This TCR beta chain derives from a study of read filtering for tumor transcriptome and immune sequencing. In its sample, this clonotype was seen once. The antigen is unknown. A read error is the likely source, as a far larger clone sits one nucleotide away. Sampling of bone marrow took place during active disease in every patient. General study results and limits: IR-seq captured clonotypes deeper and more reliably than RNA-seq. Approximately 80% of IR-seq clonotypes had one read, totaling around 4% of reads; RNA-seq: roughly 76% and 46%. The CD138-negative fraction was mixed bone marrow immune cells, not pure T cells.

Molecular barcoded adaptors covering alpha/delta and beta/gamma chains were used on roughly 370 ng RNA. A single record per CDR3 protein comes from TCRdb applying MiXCR to the reads. This sample yields roughly 90,000 distinct CDR3 sequences, of which roughly 21% are seen a single time; approximately 10% belongs to the top ten. The CDR3 sequence is 17 residues long. Germline CDR1 and CDR2: SGHRS and YFSETQ. The origin of this receptor is a donor aged 40 or over with multiple myeloma. V and J are TRBV5-1 and TRBJ2-5; the match to TRBD2 covers 16 bases. The sequenced sample was a population of CD138-negative cells sorted from bone marrow. The CDR3 spells CASSMGLAGGLSETQYF. The CDR3 DNA is TGTGCCAGCAGCATGGGACTAGCGGGGGGGCTTTCGGAGACCCAGTACTTC.